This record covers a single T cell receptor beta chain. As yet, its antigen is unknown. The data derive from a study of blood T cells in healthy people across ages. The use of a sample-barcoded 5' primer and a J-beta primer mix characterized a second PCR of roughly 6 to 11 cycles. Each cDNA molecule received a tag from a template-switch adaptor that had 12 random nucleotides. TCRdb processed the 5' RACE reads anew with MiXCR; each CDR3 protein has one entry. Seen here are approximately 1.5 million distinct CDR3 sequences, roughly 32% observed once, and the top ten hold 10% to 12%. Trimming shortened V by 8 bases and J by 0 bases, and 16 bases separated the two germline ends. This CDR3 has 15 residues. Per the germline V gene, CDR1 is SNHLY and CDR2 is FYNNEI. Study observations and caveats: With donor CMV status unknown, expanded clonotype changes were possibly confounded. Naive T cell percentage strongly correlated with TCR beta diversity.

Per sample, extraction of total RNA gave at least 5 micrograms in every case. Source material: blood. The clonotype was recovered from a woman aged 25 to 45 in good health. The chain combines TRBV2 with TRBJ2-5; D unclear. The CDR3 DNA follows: TGTGCCAGCGGTGGAGTGGACCAGTACCAAGAGACCCAGTACTTC. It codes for CASGGVDQYQETQYF.